A single sample is the source of the 2 T cell receptor beta chains below, sequenced in a study of OX40 agonist ivuxolimab in advanced cancers. The method was immunoSEQ multiplex PCR; TCRdb's version includes in-frame clones alone and lacks a portion of them. This table has some 95,000 clones, 92% appearing once. The sequenced sample was CD4+ or CD8+ T cells sorted from blood, obtained in a trial of the OX40 agonist ivuxolimab. These receptors originate from an adult with an advanced solid tumor such as melanoma, head and neck, liver or kidney cancer.

The V call is TRBV6-1, the J call TRBJ2-7; weak D call: TRBD2 (6 bases). Germline loops: CDR1 MNHNS, CDR2 SASEGT. Trimming removed 6 bases from V and 5 bases from J, with 14 bases in between. CDR3 length: 13 residues. For the CDR3, the DNA is TGTGCCAGCAGCGACAACTCTAGCGACGAGCAGTACTTC. Protein product: CASSDNSSDEQYF.

This chain uses TRBV11-2 with TRBJ1-1; D is ambiguous. Trimming removed 1 base at V and 0 bases at J, with 6 bases between. This CDR3 has 14 amino acids. Germline values: CDR1 SGHAT, CDR2 FQNNGV. CDR3 sequence: CASSLGGMNTEAFF. The CDR3 coding sequence is TGTGCCAGCAGCTTAGGGGGAATGAACACTGAAGCTTTCTTT.